This T cell receptor (beta chain) was identified during a study of cytomegalovirus exposure and HLA in healthy donors. Study-wide results and caveats: A missense variant in DCLRE1C was later tied to TCR beta V- and J-gene trimming. Within the data, a cluster of highly shared sequence variants was likely a sequencing artifact. Links to common viral pathogens appeared, in a later analysis, for several of the most significant clusters.

Primers for the PCR totalled 60 Vbeta and 13 Jbeta. Sequencing was performed with immunoSEQ multiplex PCR; in TCRdb, only in-frame clones are kept and a portion is missing. This repertoire comprises approximately 130,000 clones; its ten largest clones make up roughly 2%. With regard to this clone: Its antigen is not identified.

This CDR3 region has 16 residues. Looked up from germline, CDR1 is LNHNV and CDR2 is YYDKDF (reference sequence). The junction had 9 bases not matched to a gene; V was cut back by 2 bases and J by 4 bases. The chain uses TRBV15 and TRBJ2-3, with 7 bases matching TRBD2. The source material was PBMCs. The TCR was taken from an older woman in good health and CMV-seronegative. The CDR3 sequence: CATSRTRLAQADTQYF. The CDR3 DNA sequence: TGTGCCACCAGCAGAACCCGACTAGCCCAAGCAGATACGCAGTATTTT. Full variable domain (outside the CDR3, taken from reference TRBV15 and TRBJ2-3): DAMVIQNPRYQVTQFGKPVTLSCSQTLNHNVMYWYQQKSSQAPKLLFHYYDKDFNNEADTPDNFQSRRPNTSFCFLDIRSPGLGDTAMYLCATSRTRLAQADTQYFGPGTRLTVL.